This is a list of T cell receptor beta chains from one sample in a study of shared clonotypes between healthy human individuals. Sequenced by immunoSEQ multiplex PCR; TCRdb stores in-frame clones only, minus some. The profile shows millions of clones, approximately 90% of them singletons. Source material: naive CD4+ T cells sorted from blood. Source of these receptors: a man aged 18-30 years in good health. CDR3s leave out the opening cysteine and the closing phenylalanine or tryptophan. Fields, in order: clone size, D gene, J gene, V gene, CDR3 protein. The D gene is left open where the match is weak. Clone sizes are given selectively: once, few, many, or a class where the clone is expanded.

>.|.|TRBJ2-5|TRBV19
ASKGWRVGETQY
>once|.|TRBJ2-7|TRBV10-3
AISSTGGGYEQY
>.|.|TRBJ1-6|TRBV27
ASSSGGNSPLH
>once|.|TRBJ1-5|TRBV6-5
ASSDGGIYQPQH
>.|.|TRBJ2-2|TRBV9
ASSVDGPGELF
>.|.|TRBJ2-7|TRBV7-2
ASSLAPGLYEQY
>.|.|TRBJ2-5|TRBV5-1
ASSGTDRETQY
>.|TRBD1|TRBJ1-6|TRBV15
ATCLQGAYNSPLH
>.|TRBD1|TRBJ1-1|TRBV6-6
ASRAGTGGTEAF
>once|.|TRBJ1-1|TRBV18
ASSRGENTEAF
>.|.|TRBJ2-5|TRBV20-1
SARGTETQY
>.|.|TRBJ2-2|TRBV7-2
ASSLNAGAGAGELF
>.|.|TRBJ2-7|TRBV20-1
SAHENEQY
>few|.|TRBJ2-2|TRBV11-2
ASVGPDTGELF
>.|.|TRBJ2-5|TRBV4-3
ASSQGDGGTQY
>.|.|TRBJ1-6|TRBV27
ASSREGSYNSPLH
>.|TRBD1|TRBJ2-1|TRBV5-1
ASSPGQGQSSYNEQF
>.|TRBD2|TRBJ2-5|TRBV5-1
ASSWGASGLQETQY
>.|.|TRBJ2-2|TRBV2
ASSGSSGGANTGELF
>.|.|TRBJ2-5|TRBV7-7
ASSPMGETQY
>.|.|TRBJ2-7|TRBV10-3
AISERGWSSGRENFYEQY
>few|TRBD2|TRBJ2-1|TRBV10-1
ASSESRLAGGNEQF
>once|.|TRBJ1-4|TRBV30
AWKLGQGREKLF
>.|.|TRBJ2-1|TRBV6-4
ASSDSKFDGISYNEQF
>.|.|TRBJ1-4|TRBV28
ASSLSLPMGEKLF
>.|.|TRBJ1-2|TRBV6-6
ASSYDGSGYGYT
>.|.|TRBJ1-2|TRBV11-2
ASSRLTRDAVYT
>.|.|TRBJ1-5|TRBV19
ASSPITGRRGSSNQPQH
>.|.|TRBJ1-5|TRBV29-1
SVESDSNQPQH
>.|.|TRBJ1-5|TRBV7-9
ASSLGPGENQPQH
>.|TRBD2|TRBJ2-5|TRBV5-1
ASSLLLAGPQETQY
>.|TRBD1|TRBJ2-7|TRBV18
ASSPNTGTGSGEQY
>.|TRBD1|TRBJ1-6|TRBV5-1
ASRAGGDNSPLH
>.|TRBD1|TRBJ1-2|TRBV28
ASTLQGASTNYGYT
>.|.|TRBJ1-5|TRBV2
ASSPTSLNQPQH
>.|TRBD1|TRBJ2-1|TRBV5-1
ASSTLPRDRVDNEQF
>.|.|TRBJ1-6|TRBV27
ASSLWAQGLTYNSPLH